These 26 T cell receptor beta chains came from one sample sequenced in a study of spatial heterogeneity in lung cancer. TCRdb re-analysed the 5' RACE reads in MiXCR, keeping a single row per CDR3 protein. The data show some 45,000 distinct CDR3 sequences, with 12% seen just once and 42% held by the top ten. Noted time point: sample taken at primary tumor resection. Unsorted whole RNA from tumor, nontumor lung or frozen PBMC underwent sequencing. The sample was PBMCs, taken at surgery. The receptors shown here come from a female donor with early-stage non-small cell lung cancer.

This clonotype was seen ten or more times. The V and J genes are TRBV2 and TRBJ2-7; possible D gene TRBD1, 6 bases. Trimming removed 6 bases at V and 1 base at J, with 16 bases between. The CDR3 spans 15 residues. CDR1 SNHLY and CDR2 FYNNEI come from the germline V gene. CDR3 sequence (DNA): TGTGCCAGCAGGGAACAGGGCACGCCATCCTACGAGCAGTACTTC. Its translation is CASREQGTPSYEQYF.

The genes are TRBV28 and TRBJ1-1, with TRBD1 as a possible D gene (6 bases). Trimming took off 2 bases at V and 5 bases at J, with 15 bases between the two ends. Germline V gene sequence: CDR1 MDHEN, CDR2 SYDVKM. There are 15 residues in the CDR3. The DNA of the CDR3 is TGTGCCAGCAGTTTAACCCCGGGGGGCGGGACTGAAGCTTTCTTT. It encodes CASSLTPGGGTEAFF.

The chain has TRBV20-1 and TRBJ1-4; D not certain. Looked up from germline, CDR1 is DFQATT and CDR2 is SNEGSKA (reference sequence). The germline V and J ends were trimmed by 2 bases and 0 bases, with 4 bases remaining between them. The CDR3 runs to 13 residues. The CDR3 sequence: CSARLATNEKLFF. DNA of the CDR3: TGCAGTGCTAGATTAGCAACTAATGAAAAACTGTTTTTT.

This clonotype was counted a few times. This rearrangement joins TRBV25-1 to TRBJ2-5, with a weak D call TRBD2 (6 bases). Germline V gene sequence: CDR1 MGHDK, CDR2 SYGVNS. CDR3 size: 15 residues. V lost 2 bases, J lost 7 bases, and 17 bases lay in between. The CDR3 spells CASSEQERARGTQYF. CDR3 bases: TGTGCCAGCAGTGAACAAGAGCGGGCCCGGGGGACCCAGTACTTC.

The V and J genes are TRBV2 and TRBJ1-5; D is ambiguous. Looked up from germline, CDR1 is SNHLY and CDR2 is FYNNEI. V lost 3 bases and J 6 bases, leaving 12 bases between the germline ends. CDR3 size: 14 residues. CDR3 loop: CASSERQVGQPQHF. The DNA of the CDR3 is TGTGCCAGCAGTGAGCGGCAGGTCGGTCAGCCCCAGCATTTT.

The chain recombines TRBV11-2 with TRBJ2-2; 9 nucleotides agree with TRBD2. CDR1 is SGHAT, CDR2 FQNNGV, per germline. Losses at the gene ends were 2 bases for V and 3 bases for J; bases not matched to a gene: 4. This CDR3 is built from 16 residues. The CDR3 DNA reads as TGTGCCAGCAGCTTAATGGCGGGGGGGTACACCGGGGAGCTGTTTTTT. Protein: CASSLMAGGYTGELFF.

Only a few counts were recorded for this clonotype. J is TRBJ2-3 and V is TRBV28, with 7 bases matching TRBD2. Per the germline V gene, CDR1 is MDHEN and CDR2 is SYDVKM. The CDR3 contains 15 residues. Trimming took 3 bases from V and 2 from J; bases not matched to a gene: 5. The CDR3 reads CASSFPGGFTDTQYF. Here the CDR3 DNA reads TGTGCCAGCAGTTTCCCCGGGGGGTTCACAGATACGCAGTATTTT.

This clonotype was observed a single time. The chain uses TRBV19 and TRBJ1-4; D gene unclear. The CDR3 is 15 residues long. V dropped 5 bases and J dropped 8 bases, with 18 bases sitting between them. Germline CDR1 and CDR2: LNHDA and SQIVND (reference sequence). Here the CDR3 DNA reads TGTGCCAGTAGTCTCGCCAGGACCGCCGAGGAAAAACTGTTTTTT. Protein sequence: CASSLARTAEEKLFF. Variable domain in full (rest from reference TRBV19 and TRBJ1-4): DGGITQSPKYLFRKEGQNVTLSCEQNLNHDAMYWYRQDPGQGLRLIYYSQIVNDFQKGDIAEGYSVSREKKESFPLTVTSAQKNPTAFYLCASSLARTAEEKLFFGSGTQLSVL.

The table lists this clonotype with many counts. CDR3 sequence: CASSLYADTQYF. Written as DNA, the CDR3 is TGTGCCAGCAGCTTATACGCAGATACGCAGTATTTT. J is TRBJ2-3 and V is TRBV7-6; the D is unclear. Trimming removed 2 bases at V and 4 bases at J, with 4 bases between. The germline V gene encodes CDR1 SGHVS and CDR2 FNYEAQ. This CDR3 has 12 amino acids.

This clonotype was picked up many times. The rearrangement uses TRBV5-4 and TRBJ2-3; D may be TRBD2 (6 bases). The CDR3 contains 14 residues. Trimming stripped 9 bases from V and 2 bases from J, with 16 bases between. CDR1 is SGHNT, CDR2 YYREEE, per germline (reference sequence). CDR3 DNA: TGTGCCACCGGTCGGGGGTCCCTCACAGATACGCAGTATTTT. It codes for CATGRGSLTDTQYF. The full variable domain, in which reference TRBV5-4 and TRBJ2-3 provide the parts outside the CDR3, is ETGVTQSPTHLIKTRGQQVTLRCSSQSGHNTVSWYQQALGQGPQFIFQYYREEENGRGNFPPRFSGLQFPNYSSELNVNALELDDSALYLCATGRGSLTDTQYFGPGTRLTVL.

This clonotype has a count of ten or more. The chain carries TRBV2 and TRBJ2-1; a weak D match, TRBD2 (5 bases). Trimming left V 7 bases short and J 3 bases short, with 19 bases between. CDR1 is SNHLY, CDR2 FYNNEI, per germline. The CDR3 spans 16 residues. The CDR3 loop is CASTTSALAYYNEQFF. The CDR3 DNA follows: TGTGCCAGCACCACCTCCGCCCTAGCATACTACAATGAGCAGTTCTTC.

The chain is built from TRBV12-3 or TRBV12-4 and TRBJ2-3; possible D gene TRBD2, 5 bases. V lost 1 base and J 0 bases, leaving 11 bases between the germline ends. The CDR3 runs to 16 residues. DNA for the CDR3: TGTGCCAGCAGTTTAGGGGGAGTGACTAGCACAGATACGCAGTATTTT. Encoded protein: CASSLGGVTSTDTQYF.

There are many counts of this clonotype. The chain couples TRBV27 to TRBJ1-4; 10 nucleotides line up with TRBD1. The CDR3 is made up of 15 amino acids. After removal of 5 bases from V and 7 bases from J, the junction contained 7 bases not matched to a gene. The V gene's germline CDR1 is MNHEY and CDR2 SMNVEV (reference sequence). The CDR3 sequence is CASSKWTGGGEKLFF. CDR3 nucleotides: TGTGCCAGCAGTAAATGGACAGGGGGAGGTGAAAAACTGTTTTTT.

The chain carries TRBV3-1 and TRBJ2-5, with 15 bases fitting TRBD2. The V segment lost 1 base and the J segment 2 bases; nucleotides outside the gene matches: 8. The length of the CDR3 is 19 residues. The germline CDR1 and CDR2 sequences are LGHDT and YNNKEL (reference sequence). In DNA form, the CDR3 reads TGTGCCAGCAGCCAAGGAGAAGGGGGACTAGCGGGGGGACAAGAGACCCAGTACTTC. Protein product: CASSQGEGGLAGGQETQYF.

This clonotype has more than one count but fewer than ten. CDR3 nucleotide sequence: TGCAGTGCTGATTATCGACTAGCGGGGGCCATGACTCACACAGATACGCAGTATTTT. Amino acids: CSADYRLAGAMTHTDTQYF. The genes are TRBV20-1 and TRBJ2-3; 12 nucleotides match TRBD2. Germline V lookup: CDR1 DFQATT, CDR2 SNEGSKA (reference sequence). Germline trimming cut 5 bases from V and 2 bases from J; bases unmatched to any gene: 17. The CDR3 runs to 19 residues.

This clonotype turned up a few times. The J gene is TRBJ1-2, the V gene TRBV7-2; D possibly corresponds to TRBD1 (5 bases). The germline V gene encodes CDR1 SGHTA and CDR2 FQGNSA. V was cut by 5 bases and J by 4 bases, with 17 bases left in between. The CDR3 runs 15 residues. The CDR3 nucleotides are TGTGCCAGCAGCCGGAACCGACAGCTCCCCTATGGCTACACCTTC. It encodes CASSRNRQLPYGYTF.

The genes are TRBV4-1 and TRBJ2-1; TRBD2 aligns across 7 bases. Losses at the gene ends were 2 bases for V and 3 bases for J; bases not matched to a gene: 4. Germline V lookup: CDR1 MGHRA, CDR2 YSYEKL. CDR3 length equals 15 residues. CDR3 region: CASSQQGGFYNEQFF. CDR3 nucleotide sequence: TGCGCCAGCAGCCAACAGGGAGGGTTCTACAATGAGCAGTTCTTC.

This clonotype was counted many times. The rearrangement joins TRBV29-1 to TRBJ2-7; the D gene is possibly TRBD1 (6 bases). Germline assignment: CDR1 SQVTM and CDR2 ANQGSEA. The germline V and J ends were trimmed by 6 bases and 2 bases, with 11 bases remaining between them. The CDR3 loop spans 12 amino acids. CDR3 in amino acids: CSVRQATYEQYF. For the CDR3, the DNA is TGCAGCGTCCGACAGGCCACCTACGAGCAGTACTTC.

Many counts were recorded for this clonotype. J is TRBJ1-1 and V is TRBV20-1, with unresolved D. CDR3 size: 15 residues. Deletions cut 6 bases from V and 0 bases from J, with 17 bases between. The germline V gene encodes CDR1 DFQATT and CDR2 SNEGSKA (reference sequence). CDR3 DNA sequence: TGCAGTGCACGTAGCCAGACCGGGGTGAACACTGAAGCTTTCTTT. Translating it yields CSARSQTGVNTEAFF.

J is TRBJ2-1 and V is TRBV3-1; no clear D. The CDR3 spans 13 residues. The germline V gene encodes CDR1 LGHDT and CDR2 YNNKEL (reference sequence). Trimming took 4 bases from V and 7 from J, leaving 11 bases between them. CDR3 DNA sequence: TGTGCCAGCAGCCTAACAGAACTTAATGAGCAGTTCTTC. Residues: CASSLTELNEQFF.

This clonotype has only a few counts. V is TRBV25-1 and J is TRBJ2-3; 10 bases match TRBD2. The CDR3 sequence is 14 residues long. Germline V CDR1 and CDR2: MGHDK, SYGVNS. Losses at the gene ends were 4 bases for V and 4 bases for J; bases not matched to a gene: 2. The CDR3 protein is CASSASGGSDTQYF. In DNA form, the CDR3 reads TGTGCCAGCAGTGCTAGCGGGGGATCAGATACGCAGTATTTT.

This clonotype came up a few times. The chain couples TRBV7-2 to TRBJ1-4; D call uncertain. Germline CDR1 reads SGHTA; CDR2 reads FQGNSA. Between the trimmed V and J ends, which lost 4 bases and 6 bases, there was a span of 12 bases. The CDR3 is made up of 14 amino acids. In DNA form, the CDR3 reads TGTGCCAGCAGCTCCGACCTTAACTATGAAAAACTGTTTTTT. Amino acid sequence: CASSSDLNYEKLFF.

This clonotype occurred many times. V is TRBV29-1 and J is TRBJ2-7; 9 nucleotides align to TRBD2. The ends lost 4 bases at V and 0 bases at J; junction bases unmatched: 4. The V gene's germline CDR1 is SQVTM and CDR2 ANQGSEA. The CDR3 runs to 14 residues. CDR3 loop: CSVGTGLASYEQYF. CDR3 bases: TGCAGCGTTGGAACGGGACTAGCCTCCTACGAGCAGTACTTC.

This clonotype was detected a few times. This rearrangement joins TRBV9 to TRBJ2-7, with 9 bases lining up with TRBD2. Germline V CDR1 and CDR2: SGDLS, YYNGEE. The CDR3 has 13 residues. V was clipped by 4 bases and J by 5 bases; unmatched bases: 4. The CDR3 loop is CASSYGLANEQYF. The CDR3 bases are TGTGCCAGCAGCTACGGACTAGCGAACGAGCAGTACTTC.

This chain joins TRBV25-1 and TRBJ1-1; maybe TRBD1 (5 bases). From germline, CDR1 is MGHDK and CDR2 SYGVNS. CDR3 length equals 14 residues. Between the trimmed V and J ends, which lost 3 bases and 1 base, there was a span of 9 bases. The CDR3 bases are TGTGCCAGCAGTGAGACAGCCACGAACACTGAAGCTTTCTTT. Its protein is CASSETATNTEAFF.

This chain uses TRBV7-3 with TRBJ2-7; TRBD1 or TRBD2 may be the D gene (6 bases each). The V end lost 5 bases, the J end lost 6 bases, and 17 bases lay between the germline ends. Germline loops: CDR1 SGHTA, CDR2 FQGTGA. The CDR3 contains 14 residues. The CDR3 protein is CASSPTGAQGEQYF. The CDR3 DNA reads TGTGCCAGCAGCCCCACGGGGGCCCAGGGCGAGCAGTACTTC.